The 10 T cell receptor beta chains in this list originate from one sample, sequenced in a study of T cells in Graves' hyperthyroidism and ophthalmopathy. TCR beta CDR3 region amplification was performed from RNA transcripts. HTBI primers were the set used in a first-round RT-PCR of the TCR CDR3. TCRdb re-called the multiplex PCR reads with MiXCR, one entry per CDR3 protein. The data hold 310,000 or so distinct CDR3 sequences, with approximately 15% observed a single time. The material sequenced was blood. The receptors come from a woman between 55 and 75 years old with Graves' ophthalmopathy.

This clonotype came up many times. V and J are TRBV13 and TRBJ2-7; D not certain. CDR3 size: 15 residues. Between the trimmed V and J ends, which lost 0 bases and 1 base, there was a span of 10 bases. Germline V gene data show CDR1 as PRHDT and CDR2 as FYEKMQ (reference sequence). The CDR3 DNA follows: TGTGCCAGCAGCTTAGGCCGGCTGAAATCCTACGAGCAGTACTTC. It encodes CASSLGRLKSYEQYF.

The rearrangement joins TRBV5-1 to TRBJ2-7; 12 positions match TRBD2. This CDR3 has 14 residues. Germline V lookup: CDR1 SGHRS, CDR2 YFSETQ. After removal of 6 bases from V and 1 base from J, the junction contained 2 bases not matched to a gene. The CDR3 sequence is CASKLAGGSYEQYF. The CDR3, as DNA: TGCGCCAGCAAACTAGCGGGAGGATCCTACGAGCAGTACTTC.

At least ten counts were recorded for this clonotype. The rearrangement links TRBV3-1 to TRBJ2-7, with D unclear. The CDR3 covers 11 residues. V dropped 2 bases and J dropped 7 bases, with 6 bases sitting between them. CDR1 is LGHDT, CDR2 YNNKEL, per germline (reference sequence). CDR3 protein: CASSQHGEQYF. The CDR3 bases are TGTGCCAGCAGCCAACACGGGGAGCAGTACTTC.

This clonotype was found many times. The V gene is TRBV3-1, the J gene TRBJ1-1; D is undetermined. Trimming removed 3 bases from V and 6 bases from J, with 8 bases in between. CDR1 and CDR2 (germline): LGHDT, YNNKEL (reference sequence). The CDR3 is made up of 12 amino acids. CDR3 in amino acids: CASSHSPPEAFF. CDR3 sequence (DNA): TGTGCCAGCAGCCATTCTCCCCCTGAAGCTTTCTTT.

This clonotype was recorded a few times. The chain is built from TRBV27 and TRBJ2-2, with 10 bases fitting TRBD1. The germline V gene has CDR1 MNHEY and CDR2 SMNVEV (reference sequence). The CDR3 runs to 17 residues. J was trimmed by 5 bases and V by 3 bases; bases with no gene match: 9. CDR3 nucleotides: TGTGCCAGCAGTTTGGGACCGGGACAGGGGTGGACCGGGGAGCTGTTTTTT. Translating gives CASSLGPGQGWTGELFF.

The V call is TRBV7-6, the J call TRBJ1-6, with a possible D match to TRBD1 (5 bases). The V end was cut by 5 bases, the J end by 5 bases, with 13 bases between. Germline V gives CDR1 SGHVS, CDR2 FNYEAQ. There are 15 residues in the CDR3. The CDR3 bases are TGTGCCAGCAGCCGGTACGGAGGGGATAATTCACCCCTCCACTTT. It specifies CASSRYGGDNSPLHF.

This chain joins TRBV12-3 or TRBV12-4 and TRBJ1-2; the match to TRBD1 covers 8 bases. The length of the CDR3 is 15 residues. The V gene end was trimmed by 3 bases and the J gene end by 8 bases; junction bases not matched to a gene: 11. The DNA of the CDR3 is TGTGCCAGCAGTTTCTCCGGGACAGGCGGGTTCGGCTACACCTTC. Translated: CASSFSGTGGFGYTF.

This clonotype occurred many times. The chain couples TRBV18 to TRBJ1-1; D call uncertain. V was cut by 1 base and J by 5 bases, with 11 bases left in between. The CDR3 sequence is 14 residues long. Germline assignment: CDR1 KGHSH and CDR2 LQKENI. The CDR3 nucleotides read TGTGCCAGCTCACCACACGAAGTGATGACTGAAGCTTTCTTT. This gives the protein CASSPHEVMTEAFF.

Many counts were recorded for this clonotype. The genes are TRBV28 and TRBJ2-6; D unclear. CDR1 is MDHEN, CDR2 SYDVKM, per germline. The CDR3 has 14 residues. V lost 7 bases and J 0 bases, leaving 7 bases between the germline ends. The CDR3 DNA follows: TGTGCCAGCAATAATCCCTCTGGGGCCAACGTCCTGACTTTC. This translates into CASNNPSGANVLTF.

This clonotype came up many times. J is TRBJ2-5 and V is TRBV3-1, with 8 bases lining up with TRBD1. The germline V gene encodes CDR1 LGHDT and CDR2 YNNKEL (reference sequence). The CDR3 totals 18 residues. After removal of 1 base from V and 1 base from J, the junction contained 11 bases not matched to a gene. This CDR3 is CASSQAHSGRGRQETQYF. The CDR3 nucleotides are TGTGCCAGCAGCCAAGCACATTCAGGCAGGGGGCGCCAAGAGACCCAGTACTTC.